One and the same sample provided the 15 T cell receptor beta chains below, sequenced in a study of vaccination effects on CD4 cells after COVID-19. No cognate antigen is known for these TCRs. CD4+ T cell isolation took place after more than eight days of culture. Generated by immunoSEQ multiplex PCR, the TCRdb table keeps only in-frame clones and is missing some. The profile shows about 58,000 clones, over 65% of them singletons. The sample in question was CD4+ T cells from PBMCs cultured without peptide, obtained before COVID-19 vaccination. These receptors were obtained from a human donor who received a COVID-19 vaccine.

The chain employs TRBV9 and TRBJ1-3, with a weak D call TRBD1 (6 bases). In germline, CDR1 is SGDLS, CDR2 YYNGEE. The CDR3 runs 14 residues. The V and J ends lost 4 bases and 1 base respectively, with 9 bases between them. The CDR3 DNA reads as TGTGCCAGCAGCCCCGGGACATCTGGAAACACCATATATTTT. The encoded protein is CASSPGTSGNTIYF.

The chain carries TRBV28 and TRBJ1-5; TRBD1 is a possible D gene (5 bases). V gave up 7 bases and J gave up 9 bases, with 13 bases separating them. In germline, CDR1 is MDHEN, CDR2 SYDVKM. The CDR3 runs 12 residues. The CDR3 region has the DNA TGTGCCAGCAAGGGACCCCTATGGCCCCAGCATTTT. Protein: CASKGPLWPQHF.

The rearrangement links TRBV5-1 to TRBJ2-5; 7 nucleotides agree with TRBD1. This CDR3 has 14 residues. Trimming removed 2 bases from V and 0 bases from J; junction bases left unmatched: 1. The germline CDR1 and CDR2 sequences are SGHRS and YFSETQ. CDR3 nucleotide sequence: TGCGCCAGCAGCTTACAGGGGAACCAAGAGACCCAGTACTTC. The encoded protein is CASSLQGNQETQYF.

V usage is TRBV6-5 and J usage is TRBJ2-1; TRBD2 matches 9 bases. CDR3 size: 15 residues. Trimming cost V 4 bases and J 12 bases; bases outside gene matches: 13. Germline V gives CDR1 MNHEY, CDR2 SVGAGI. The CDR3 sequence is CASSSTSGLTKTQFF. The CDR3 DNA reads TGTGCCAGCAGTTCAACTAGCGGGCTTACAAAGACGCAGTTCTTC.

The rearrangement joins TRBV6-6 to TRBJ1-1; D uncertain. The CDR3 runs to 12 residues. Germline CDR1 is MNHNY and CDR2 is SVGAGI (reference sequence). Trimming took off 5 bases at V and 5 bases at J, with 9 bases between the two ends. CDR3 region: CASSIGETEAFF. The CDR3, as DNA: TGTGCCAGCAGTATCGGGGAGACTGAAGCTTTCTTT.

The CDR3 DNA follows: TGTGCCAGTAGTCAAAGGGACAGGAGCCAAGAGACCCAGTACTTC. It yields the protein CASSQRDRSQETQYF. The chain uses TRBV19 and TRBJ2-5; 8 bases are shared with TRBD1. CDR3 length: 15 residues. With V trimmed by 5 bases and J by 1 base, 6 bases remained unmatched. The germline V gene encodes CDR1 LNHDA and CDR2 SQIVND (reference sequence).

In its sample, this clone was seen a few times. The J gene is TRBJ1-6, the V gene TRBV4-1; D remains unclear. The CDR3 is 15 amino acids. Germline CDR1 reads MGHRA; CDR2 reads YSYEKL. Between the trimmed V and J ends, which lost 1 base and 8 bases, there was a span of 12 bases. CDR3 bases: TGCGCCAGCAGCCAAGGACGTGGGAAGGATTCACCCCTCCACTTT. Its protein is CASSQGRGKDSPLHF.

The rearrangement joins TRBV7-9 to TRBJ2-7; D perhaps matches TRBD1 (6 bases). This CDR3 is 14 amino acids long. V lost 1 base and J lost 4, with 11 bases in between. The germline V gene has CDR1 SEHNR and CDR2 FQNEAQ (reference sequence). CDR3: CASSLGRGLYEQYV. DNA of the CDR3: TGTGCCAGCAGCTTAGGCAGGGGATTATACGAGCAGTACGTC.

This clone has a handful of counts. The genes are TRBV5-4 and TRBJ2-2; D gene unclear. Trimming took off 1 base at V and 3 bases at J, with 4 bases between the two ends. The CDR3 loop spans 13 amino acids. The germline V gene encodes CDR1 SGHNT and CDR2 YYREEE (reference sequence). The CDR3 is CASSLTDTGELFF. For the CDR3, the DNA is TGTGCCAGCAGCTTGACCGACACCGGGGAGCTGTTTTTT.

The chain joins TRBV29-1 to TRBJ1-1; tentatively, D is TRBD1 (5 bases). The germline V gene has CDR1 SQVTM and CDR2 ANQGSEA. V lost 5 bases and J 1 base, leaving 20 bases between the germline ends. The CDR3 has 16 amino acids. This chain's CDR3 is CSVTFVAGNANTEAFF. Written as DNA, the CDR3 is TGCAGCGTTACCTTTGTGGCAGGGAATGCGAACACTGAAGCTTTCTTT.

V and J are TRBV27 and TRBJ2-1; possibly TRBD2 for D (7 bases). V lost 3 bases and J lost 6, with 15 bases in between. Germline CDR1 and CDR2: MNHEY and SMNVEV (reference sequence). This CDR3 spans 15 amino acids. In DNA, the CDR3 is TGTGCCAGCAGTTTCCTAGGGGGGGGAAGCAATGAGCAGTTCTTC. Amino acid sequence: CASSFLGGGSNEQFF.

This chain uses TRBV7-9 with TRBJ2-5; D unresolved. Between the trimmed V and J ends, which lost 1 base and 2 bases, there was a span of 5 bases. Germline CDR1 reads SEHNR; CDR2 reads FQNEAQ (reference sequence). This CDR3 has 13 residues. In DNA form, the CDR3 reads TGTGCCAGCAGCTTAGGTCAGCAAGAGACCCAGTACTTC. Its protein product is CASSLGQQETQYF.

The chain recombines TRBV10-3 with TRBJ2-7, with D unresolved. Trimming pared 4 bases from V and 6 bases from J, leaving 13 bases between. Germline lookup yields CDR1 ENHRY and CDR2 SYGVKD. The CDR3 sequence is 13 residues long. CDR3 loop: CAISAGSMGEQYV. As DNA, the CDR3 is TGTGCCATCAGTGCCGGTAGTATGGGCGAGCAGTACGTC.

The J gene is TRBJ1-5, the V gene TRBV27, with D tentatively TRBD1 (6 bases). V dropped 4 bases and J dropped 4 bases, with 14 bases sitting between them. The V gene's germline CDR1 is MNHEY and CDR2 SMNVEV (reference sequence). This CDR3 has 15 amino acids. The chain's CDR3 is CASSSQGRQNQPQHF. The CDR3, as DNA: TGTGCCAGCAGTTCACAGGGCCGTCAGAATCAGCCCCAGCATTTT.

This chain links TRBV4-1 with TRBJ1-6, with 7 bases matching TRBD1. The germline CDR1 and CDR2 sequences are MGHRA and YSYEKL. CDR3 length equals 16 residues. V lost 5 bases to trimming and J lost 9 bases; unmatched junction nucleotides: 13. CDR3 coding DNA: TGCGCCAGCAGCGCAAAGACGGAAACAGGGGTTTCACCCCTCCACTTT. It yields the protein CASSAKTETGVSPLHF.